This TCR beta chain stems from a study of blood T cell repertoires in COVID-19. The CDR3 has 15 amino acids. CDR1 LGHNA and CDR2 YSLEER come from the germline V gene. The V and J ends lost 4 bases and 0 bases respectively, with 12 bases between them. Sequencing was performed with immunoSEQ multiplex PCR; in TCRdb, only in-frame clones are kept and a portion is missing. This table has fewer than 400,000 clones, around 82% appearing once. The sequenced sample was peripheral blood. The chain links TRBV4-3 to TRBJ1-1; possibly TRBD1 for D (6 bases). This TCR was recovered from a man younger than 45 with active or convalescent COVID-19. CDR3 sequence (DNA): TGCGCCAGCAGCCCCATCCCAGGGGTGAACACTGAAGCTTTCTTT. This gives the protein CASSPIPGVNTEAFF.